This T cell receptor beta chain was recorded in a study of T cells in Graves' hyperthyroidism and ophthalmopathy. At the level of the study: Peripheral blood draws took place at initial diagnosis, ahead of any treatment.

This clonotype was counted many times. RNA transcripts served as the template for amplifying TCR beta CDR3 regions. An initial round of RT-PCR targeting the TCR CDR3 relied on the HTBI primer set. MiXCR was run by TCRdb on the multiplex PCR reads, yielding one entry per CDR3 protein. The sample lists about 250,000 distinct CDR3 sequences; roughly a quarter were seen once. Researchers barred patients who had uncontrolled infection, other autoimmune disease, pregnancy or lactation. Diagnoses rested on clinical symptoms, serum thyroxine and TRAb, thyroid ultrasound and orbital computed tomography. V dropped 5 bases and J dropped 6 bases, with 14 bases sitting between them. The CDR3 spans 13 residues. Germline assignment: CDR1 PRHDT and CDR2 FYEKMQ (reference sequence).

The V call is TRBV13, the J call TRBJ2-7, with D maybe TRBD2 (6 bases). Source material: blood. This sequence was found in a woman aged 40 to 55 with Graves' ophthalmopathy. The chain's CDR3 is CASSPRLVSEQYF. In nucleotides, the CDR3 is TGTGCCAGCAGCCCCCGACTAGTCTCCGAGCAGTACTTC.